These T cell receptor beta chains were read from a single sample in a study of OX40 agonist ivuxolimab in advanced cancers. Sequencing used immunoSEQ multiplex PCR; TCRdb keeps in-frame clones, though not all of them. The sample records about 79,000 clones, about 90% being singletons. The sequenced sample was CD4+ or CD8+ T cells sorted from blood, obtained in a trial of the OX40 agonist ivuxolimab. All receptors derive from an adult with an advanced solid tumor such as melanoma, head and neck, liver or kidney cancer. Both conserved end residues are part of each CDR3.

>TRBJ2-2|TRBV11-2
CASSKGQGRTGELFF
>TRBJ1-1|TRBV28
CASSLPRGRTEAFF
>TRBJ2-3|TRBV2
CASSSTSGVTDTQYF
>TRBJ2-5|TRBV7-2
CASGLNMETQYF
>TRBJ2-2|TRBV7-9
CASNRRGSETGELFF
>TRBJ2-2|TRBV10-3
CAQSGTGSTGELFF
>TRBJ1-2|TRBV4-1
CASSFGQAANYGYTF
>TRBJ1-2|TRBV6-6
CASSNPGTRGSYGYTF
>TRBJ1-5|TRBV29-1
CSVSGREGSNQPQHF
>TRBJ2-1|TRBV7-3
CASSLESGPYNEQFF
>TRBJ2-1|TRBV9
CASSVDGGALDEQFF
>TRBJ1-4|TRBV27
CASNLQGGRGKLFF
>TRBJ1-5|TRBV2
CASSGQVDQPQHF
>TRBJ1-1|TRBV28
CASSSPGRLVTEAFF
>TRBJ2-1|TRBV6-6
CASSGTGRYNEQFF
>TRBJ1-6|TRBV6-6
CAGHRDPGHNSPLHF
>TRBJ1-1|TRBV19
CASTVKASPLTEAFF
>TRBJ2-2|TRBV2
CASREATNTGELFF
>TRBJ1-6|TRBV10-1
CASSRDLGSPLHF
>TRBJ2-7|TRBV7-3
CASSSRLAGDVYEQYF
>TRBJ1-3|TRBV7-8
CASSFDRPPSGNTIYF
>TRBJ1-1|TRBV5-1
CASSLRGAAEAFF
>TRBJ1-5|TRBV6-1
CASREQGIGQPQHF
>TRBJ2-2|TRBV6-5
CASSYLKTESGFF
>TRBJ2-7|TRBV10-3
CAISAQGASYEQYF
>TRBJ2-5|TRBV19
CASSPDGRGTQYF
>TRBJ1-6|TRBV2
CASSELHKNSPLHF
>TRBJ2-7|TRBV21-1
CASSRGYEQYF
>TRBJ1-6|TRBV6-1
CASSRRDFYNSPLHF
>TRBJ2-1|TRBV21-1
CASSKGMKPNEQFF
>TRBJ2-2|TRBV14
CASSRTGPGELFF
>TRBJ1-1|TRBV28
CASSPPQISTEAFF
>TRBJ2-2|TRBV2
CASSENDSGGANTGELFF